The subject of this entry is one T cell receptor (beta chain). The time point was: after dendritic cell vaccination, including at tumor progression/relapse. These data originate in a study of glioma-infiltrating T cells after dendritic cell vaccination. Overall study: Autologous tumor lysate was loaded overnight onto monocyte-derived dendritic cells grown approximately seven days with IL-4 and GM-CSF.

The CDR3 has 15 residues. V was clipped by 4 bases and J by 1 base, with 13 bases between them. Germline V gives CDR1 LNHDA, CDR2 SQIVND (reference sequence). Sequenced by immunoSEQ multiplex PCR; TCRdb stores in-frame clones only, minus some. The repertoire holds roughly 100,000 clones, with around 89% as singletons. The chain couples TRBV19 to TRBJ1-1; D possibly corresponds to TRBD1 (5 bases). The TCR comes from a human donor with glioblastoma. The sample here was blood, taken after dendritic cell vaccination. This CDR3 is CASSTSTVANTEAFF. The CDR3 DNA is TGTGCCAGTAGTACTTCGACAGTTGCGAACACTGAAGCTTTCTTT.